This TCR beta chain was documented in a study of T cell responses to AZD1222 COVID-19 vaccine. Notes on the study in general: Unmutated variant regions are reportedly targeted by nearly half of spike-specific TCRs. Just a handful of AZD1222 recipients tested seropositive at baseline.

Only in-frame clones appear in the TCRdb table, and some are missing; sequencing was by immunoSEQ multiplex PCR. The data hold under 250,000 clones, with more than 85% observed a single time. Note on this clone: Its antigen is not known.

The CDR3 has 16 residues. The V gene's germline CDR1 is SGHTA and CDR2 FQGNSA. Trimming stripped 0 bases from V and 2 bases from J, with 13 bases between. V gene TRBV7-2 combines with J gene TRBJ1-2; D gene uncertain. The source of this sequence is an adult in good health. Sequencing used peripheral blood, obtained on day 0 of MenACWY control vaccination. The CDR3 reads CASSLASTGGNYGYTF. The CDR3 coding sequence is TGTGCCAGCAGCTTAGCGTCCACCGGCGGGAACTATGGCTACACCTTC.